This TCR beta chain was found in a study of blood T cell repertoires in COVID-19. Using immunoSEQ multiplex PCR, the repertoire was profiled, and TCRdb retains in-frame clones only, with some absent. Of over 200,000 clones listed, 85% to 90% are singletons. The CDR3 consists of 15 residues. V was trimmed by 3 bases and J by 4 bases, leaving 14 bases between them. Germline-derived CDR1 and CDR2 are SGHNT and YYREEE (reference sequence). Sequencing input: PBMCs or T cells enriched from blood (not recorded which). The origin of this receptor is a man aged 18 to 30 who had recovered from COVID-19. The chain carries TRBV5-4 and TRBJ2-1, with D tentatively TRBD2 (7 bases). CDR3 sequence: CASSSGGLKYNEQFF. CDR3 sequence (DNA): TGTGCCAGCAGCTCCGGGGGGCTCAAATACAATGAGCAGTTCTTC.